A single sample gave rise to the 3 T cell receptor beta chains below, sequenced in a study of read filtering for tumor transcriptome and immune sequencing. This library used around 400 ng RNA and molecular barcoded adaptors spanning alpha/delta and beta/gamma chains. From the reads, TCRdb called clonotypes with MiXCR, one entry per CDR3 protein. In the table there are 20,000 to 30,000 distinct CDR3 sequences, about 20% of which are singletons. Sequencing used a population of CD138-negative cells sorted from bone marrow. The receptors stem from a donor aged 40 or over with multiple myeloma.

V is TRBV24-1 and J is TRBJ2-1, with a weak D call TRBD2 (5 bases). The germline V gene encodes CDR1 KGHDR and CDR2 SFDVKD. The CDR3 loop spans 18 amino acids. V dropped 5 bases and J dropped 7 bases, with 26 bases sitting between them. The CDR3 coding sequence is TGTGCCACCAGTGGAGCTTTTGCATTGAGGGCCTCTGAAAATGAGCAGTTCTTC. It translates to CATSGAFALRASENEQFF.

The chain is built from TRBV2 and TRBJ1-2; weak D call: TRBD1 (6 bases). The CDR3 is 13 residues long. The germline V gene has CDR1 SNHLY and CDR2 FYNNEI. The V gene lost 5 bases and the J gene lost 5 bases, with 12 bases spanning the gap. The DNA of the CDR3 is TGTGCCAGCAGTCAGGACAGAGCTTATGGCTACACCTTC. Amino acids: CASSQDRAYGYTF. Together with reference TRBV2 and TRBJ1-2, the CDR3 gives the full variable domain: EPEVTQTPSHQVTQMGQEVILRCVPISNHLYFYWYRQILGQKVEFLVSFYNNEISEKSEIFDDQFSVERPDGSNFTLKIRSTKLEDSAMYFCASSQDRAYGYTFGSGTRLTVV.

This clonotype was observed many times. The chain joins TRBV21-1 to TRBJ2-7; the table's D call, TRBD1, has no DNA check behind it. TRBV21-1 has pseudogene status. This CDR3 region has 13 residues. CDR3 DNA sequence: TGTGCCAGCAGCTTCTCGACAGGGTACGAGCAGTACTTC. Translating gives CASSFSTGYEQYF.